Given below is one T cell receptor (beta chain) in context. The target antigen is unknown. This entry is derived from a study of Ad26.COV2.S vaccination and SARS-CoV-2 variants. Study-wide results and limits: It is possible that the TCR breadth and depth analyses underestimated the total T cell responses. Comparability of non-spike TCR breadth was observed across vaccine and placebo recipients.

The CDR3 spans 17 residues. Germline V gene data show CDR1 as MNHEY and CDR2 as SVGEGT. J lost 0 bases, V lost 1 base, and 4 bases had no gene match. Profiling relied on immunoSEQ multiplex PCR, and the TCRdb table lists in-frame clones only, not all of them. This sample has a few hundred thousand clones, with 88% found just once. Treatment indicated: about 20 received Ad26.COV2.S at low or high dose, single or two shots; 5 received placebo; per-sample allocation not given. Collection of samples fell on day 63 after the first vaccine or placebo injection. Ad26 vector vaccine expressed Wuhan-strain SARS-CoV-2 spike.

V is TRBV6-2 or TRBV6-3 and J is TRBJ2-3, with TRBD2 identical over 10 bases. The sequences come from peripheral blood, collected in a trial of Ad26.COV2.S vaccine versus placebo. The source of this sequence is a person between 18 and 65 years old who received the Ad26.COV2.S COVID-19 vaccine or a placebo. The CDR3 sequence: CASSYYSGGRSTDTQYF. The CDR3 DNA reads TGTGCCAGCAGTTACTATAGCGGGGGGCGTAGCACAGATACGCAGTATTTT.